These T cell receptor beta chains were read from a single sample in a study of vaccination and CD4 T cells after COVID-19. Antigens of these TCRs are unknown. MiXCR, applied by TCRdb to the PCR reads, yields one record per CDR3 protein. This table has about 22,000 distinct CDR3 sequences, around two fifths appearing once. Sequenced material: CD4+ T cells from blood, cultured in vitro, taken before SARS-CoV-2 vaccination. These TCRs come from a human donor who had recovered from COVID-19. Each CDR3 is given with its conserved first and last residue. Each record gives: clone size, D gene, J gene, V gene, CDR3 DNA, CDR3 protein. The D gene is left open where the match is weak. Clone size is not always given. Where it is, it says once, few, many or a class for expanded clones.

few | TRBD2 | TRBJ2-5 | TRBV27 | TGTGCCAGCAGTTTGGCCGGGGGGGTTTTACAAGAGACCCAGTACTTC | CASSLAGGVLQETQYF
NA | TRBD1 | TRBJ1-3 | TRBV7-2 | TGTGCCAGCAGCTTTCCGGGACAGGGGGCCGGAAACACCATATATTTT | CASSFPGQGAGNTIYF
NA | NA | TRBJ1-5 | TRBV28 | TGTGCCAGCAGTCTCCGGACGATAGGACAGCCCCAGCATTTT | CASSLRTIGQPQHF
NA | TRBD2 | TRBJ2-5 | TRBV6-2/TRBV6-3 | TGTGCCAGCAGTTACTCCCTAGCGGGAGAGACCCAGTACTTC | CASSYSLAGETQYF
NA | TRBD1 | TRBJ1-1 | TRBV7-2 | TGTGCCAGCAGCTTAATGGGGACAGGGGCTTATGAAGCTTTCTTT | CASSLMGTGAYEAFF
NA | NA | TRBJ2-5 | TRBV7-9 | TGTGCCAGCAGCTTAGGGTTTTCAGAGACCCAGTACTTC | CASSLGFSETQYF
NA | NA | TRBJ1-2 | TRBV6-5 | TGTGCCAGCAGTTACCTTACGGCGGCAAGTGCTGGTGGCTACACCTTC | CASSYLTAASAGGYTF
NA | NA | TRBJ1-2 | TRBV5-1 | TGCGCCAGCAGCTCAGGACAGCCGCCTAACTATGGCTACACCTTC | CASSSGQPPNYGYTF
NA | NA | TRBJ1-1 | TRBV19 | TGTGCCAGTAGTAGCGGGCTGGTGAACACTGAAGCTTTCTTT | CASSSGLVNTEAFF
NA | NA | TRBJ1-1 | TRBV12-3/TRBV12-4 | TGTGCCAGCAGTTTTGCCGGGGGAAACACTGAAGCTTTCTTT | CASSFAGGNTEAFF
few | TRBD1 | TRBJ2-7 | TRBV2 | TGTGCCAGCAGTGGCCTTGGACAGGGACGGGCCTACGAGCAGTACTTC | CASSGLGQGRAYEQYF
few | NA | TRBJ1-1 | TRBV7-8 | TGTGCCAGCAGCTTAGGGACGGGTTACACTGAAGCTTTCTTT | CASSLGTGYTEAFF
NA | NA | TRBJ2-5 | TRBV6-1 | TGTGCCAGTCACGGACCTGAAGAGACCCAGTACTTC | CASHGPEETQYF